The sequence of this TCR beta chain was determined in a study of cytomegalovirus exposure and HLA in healthy donors. Both 60 Vbeta primers and 13 Jbeta primers went into the PCR. Assay used: immunoSEQ multiplex PCR; TCRdb lists only in-frame clones, some missing. This table has some 130,000 clones, 60% to 85% appearing once. The CDR3 has 15 residues. Trimming cost V 2 bases and J 4 bases, with 12 bases left between them. Per germline, CDR1 LNHNV and CDR2 YYDKDF (reference sequence). The TCR comes from a woman aged 25 to 39 in good health and CMV-seropositive. The V and J genes are TRBV15 and TRBJ1-5, with D tentatively TRBD1 (5 bases). The sequencing input was PBMCs. CDR3 bases: TGTGCCACCAGCAGAACAGGAACGAAGAATCAGCCCCAGCATTTT. Amino acids: CATSRTGTKNQPQHF.